This TCR beta chain emerged from a study of CD4 T cells in relation to SARS-CoV-2 and coronaviruses (dated by TCRdb to 2020 to 2023). With respect to the entire study: In the ViraFEST assay, PBMCs were cultured with antigen for approximately 9 days, after which TCR beta CDR3s were sequenced to identify clonal expansions specific to the antigen. The negative reference condition was either a culture with an HIV-1 Nef peptide pool or a culture with no peptide. Shared crossreactive spike epitopes were mapped to their HLA restriction using patient-derived lymphoblastoid cell lines. Memory CD4+ T cell crossreactivity between SARS-CoV-2 and common cold coronavirus spike proteins was assessed at the TCR clonotype level in the study. The Adaptive Biotechnologies TCR-sequencing kit was used to sequence samples from a few pre-COVID donors and the naive versus memory experiments, whereas other data were Illumina-based. Expansion assays from other donors in the study were sequenced with a different, Illumina-based TCR-beta assay. On the study overall, not on this receptor specifically: In around two thirds of donors, memory CD4+ clonotypes turned up that crossrecognized SARS-CoV-2 and at least one common cold coronavirus spike. No donor contributed both pre-pandemic and post-infection samples, which limited tracing the source of pre-existing responses. Crossreactivity analysis was centred on spike protein, so crossreactivity against other viral proteins was not assessed. The study was constrained by small numbers of patients and of tested TCRs. Compared with monoreactive clones, crossreactive clones had significantly weaker SARS-CoV-2-driven expansion, a result consistent with antigenic imprinting.

CD4+ T cells from unexposed donors were collected before the COVID-19 pandemic (2011-2018). After more than nine days of culture, CD4+ T cells were isolated with the EasySep CD4+ T cell isolation kit. As cell numbers permitted, CD4+ T cells from unexposed donors were tested for reactivity to SARS-CoV-2 S and N and to four common cold coronavirus spike pools. Two million PBMCs per well were cultured in IMDM with roughly 5% human AB serum and approximately 10 IU/ml IL-2. Half of the culture medium was replaced with fresh IL-2-containing medium on days 3 and 7. In general, every peptide culture condition was set up in three replicate wells. Leukapheresis product for the unexposed donors was bought commercially. PBMCs were isolated from leukapheresis product or whole blood by Ficoll-Paque PLUS gradient centrifugation. The PBMCs went either fresh into the expansion assay or into cryopreservation at -140 degrees C. The QIAamp Micro DNA Kit was used to extract genomic DNA from the CD4+ T cells.

About this clone: Its antigen remains undetermined. No much larger clonotype is one base removed from it; base qualities were not supplied.

Libraries were made using the immunoSEQ multiplex PCR assay. As for how the authors treated the data: Preprocessing removed nonproductive sequences and CDR3s not starting with C, not ending with F or W, or shorter than 7 amino acids. The MANAFEST web app identified antigen-specific clonotypes based on expansion compared with the reference and other culture wells. A clone was considered positive if the clone showed significant expansion compared with the reference culture in 2 of 3 replicate wells at an FDR below 0.05. Positive clones also required significant expansion versus all other tandem wells and an odds ratio above 5. CDR3 homology was measured as pairwise Levenshtein distance, computed with the stringdist R package after trimming three terminal residues from each end. TCRdb provides this immuneACCESS table in a form limited to in-frame rearrangements. Some clones are lacking; in checked studies, under half of them reflect an unresolved V gene, and why the rest are absent is not known. V, J and clone size are those of that table, while D and trimming were read from the DNA. Recorded for this sample are some 21,000 clones; around 80% of them occurred a single time. Of the sample, roughly 15% is held by the ten largest clones.

Spanning cysteine to phenylalanine, the CDR3 consists of 14 amino acids. Of the read, only the CDR3 DNA is kept; its 42 bases are in frame from base 1. V is cut by 5 bases and J by 0 bases, and the space between the germline ends is 10 bases. CDR1 and CDR2 are read off the germline V gene as SNHLY and FYNNEI. The chain is assembled from TRBV2 and TRBJ1-2; TRBD1 could be the D gene, as 6 bases match. The receptor's source is a human donor in good health. Material for sequencing was CD4+ T cells from PBMCs, cultured in vitro. CDR3 region: CASSLQGSNYGYTF. The nucleotides are TGTGCCAGCAGTTTACAGGGATCTAACTATGGCTACACCTTC.